Below, 28 T cell receptor beta chains from the same sample are listed, as sequenced in a study of blood T cell repertoires in COVID-19. Here immunoSEQ multiplex PCR was the method, and the copy in TCRdb shows in-frame clones only, minus some. Among over 200,000 clones listed, 90% to 95% were seen once. Sequenced material: peripheral blood. The origin of the receptors is a man aged 30-40 years with acute or convalescent COVID-19.

This clone was counted a few times. Other DNA sequences in the same sample also yield this CDR3. The V gene is TRBV3-1 (or the pseudogene TRBV3-2), the J gene TRBJ2-2, with 10 nucleotides matching TRBD1. The CDR3 has 16 residues. V lost 2 bases, J lost 5 bases, and 5 bases stayed unmatched. The germline V gene encodes CDR1 LGHDT and CDR2 YNNKEL (reference sequence). The CDR3 here is CASSQRTGGWTGELFF. In DNA form, the CDR3 reads TGTGCCAGCAGCCAAAGGACAGGGGGATGGACCGGGGAGCTGTTTTTT.

The chain combines TRBV30 with TRBJ1-6; D possibly corresponds to TRBD1 (6 bases). The CDR3 runs to 12 residues. CDR1 GTSNPN and CDR2 SVGIG come from the germline V gene (reference sequence). V lost 8 bases to trimming and J lost 7 bases, with 12 bases between them. CDR3 in DNA: TGTGCCCAAAGTGGGGGCAATTCACCCCTCCACTTT. It yields the protein CAQSGGNSPLHF.

The genes are TRBV7-9 and TRBJ2-5, with 12 bases matching TRBD2. The CDR3 is 15 amino acids. V trimming: 2 bases; J trimming: 3 bases; junction bases outside the gene matches: 1. From germline, CDR1 is SEHNR and CDR2 FQNEAQ (reference sequence). CDR3: CASSLRTSGKETQYF. The DNA of the CDR3 is TGTGCCAGCAGCTTAAGGACTAGCGGGAAAGAGACCCAGTACTTC.

The gene calls are TRBV2 and TRBJ2-1, with 12 bases lining up with TRBD1. Germline values: CDR1 SNHLY, CDR2 FYNNEI. The CDR3 sequence is 15 residues long. Germline trimming cut 5 bases from V and 7 bases from J; bases unmatched to any gene: 6. This CDR3 reads CASSPRDRGRNEQFF. The CDR3 DNA reads as TGTGCCAGCAGTCCCCGGGACAGGGGGCGAAATGAGCAGTTCTTC.

The V and J genes are TRBV6-5 and TRBJ1-2, with no clear D. Looked up from germline, CDR1 is MNHEY and CDR2 is SVGAGI. V was shortened by 3 bases and J by 4 bases, with 15 bases between the two germline ends. The CDR3 has 15 amino acids. For the CDR3, the DNA is TGTGCCAGCAGTTATCAACGAGGGCACCGCTATGGCTACACCTTC. Translating it yields CASSYQRGHRYGYTF.

The chain links TRBV5-6 to TRBJ1-1; 10 bases are a match to TRBD1. The CDR3 loop spans 15 amino acids. CDR1 is SGHDT and CDR2 is YYEEEE in the germline V gene. Trimming cost V 3 bases and J 4 bases; bases outside gene matches: 6. The chain's CDR3 is CASSWDRGLSTEAFF. For the CDR3, the DNA is TGTGCCAGCAGCTGGGACAGGGGTCTGAGCACTGAAGCTTTCTTT. The variable domain in full, with the rest retrieved from reference TRBV5-6 and TRBJ1-1, is DAGVTQSPTHLIKTRGQQVTLRCSPKSGHDTVSWYQQALGQGPQFIFQYYEEEERQRGNFPDRFSGHQFPNYSSELNVNALLLGDSALYLCASSWDRGLSTEAFFGQGTRLTVV.

The chain recombines TRBV5-1 with TRBJ2-5, with 10 bases aligning to TRBD2. V shed 0 bases and J 4 bases; nucleotides not matched to a gene: 12. The germline V gene has CDR1 SGHRS and CDR2 YFSETQ. The CDR3 loop spans 18 amino acids. The CDR3 reads CASSLAGIAGGLVETQYF. The CDR3 DNA follows: TGCGCCAGCAGCTTGGCCGGGATAGCGGGAGGACTAGTAGAGACCCAGTACTTC.

The chain is built from TRBV2 and TRBJ2-7; 8 bases align to TRBD1. The CDR3 contains 15 residues. Germline V CDR1 and CDR2: SNHLY, FYNNEI. The trim removed 2 bases at V and 2 bases at J, leaving 5 bases unmatched. The CDR3 is CASSEFWTGTYEQYF. The CDR3 DNA sequence: TGTGCCAGCAGTGAATTTTGGACAGGGACCTACGAGCAGTACTTC.

The V gene is TRBV5-1, the J gene TRBJ2-5, with TRBD2 as a possible D gene (5 bases). V dropped 6 bases and J dropped 4 bases, with 19 bases sitting between them. This CDR3 contains 15 residues. CDR1 is SGHRS and CDR2 is YFSETQ in the germline V gene. CDR3: CASNKPRGGAETQYF. CDR3 in DNA: TGCGCCAGCAACAAACCCCGGGGTGGAGCAGAGACCCAGTACTTC. Full variable domain (remainder filled in from reference TRBV5-1 and TRBJ2-5): KAGVTQTPRYLIKTRGQQVTLSCSPISGHRSVSWYQQTPGQGLQFLFEYFSETQRNKGNFPGRFSGRQFSNSRSEMNVSTLELGDSALYLCASNKPRGGAETQYFGPGTRLLVL.

The rearrangement links TRBV30 to TRBJ1-2, with TRBD1 identical over 11 bases. CDR3 length: 14 residues. Per germline, CDR1 GTSNPN and CDR2 SVGIG (reference sequence). V shed 3 bases and J 7 bases; nucleotides not matched to a gene: 7. The DNA of the CDR3 is TGTGCCTGGAGGGTAGGACAGGGGGCGCTTGGCTACACCTTC. It translates to CAWRVGQGALGYTF.

This chain uses TRBV6-5 with TRBJ1-4, with D unresolved. The CDR3 contains 13 residues. Germline CDR1 is MNHEY and CDR2 is SVGAGI. Trimming left V 4 bases short and J 8 bases short, with 11 bases between. The DNA of the CDR3 is TGTGCCAGCAGTTCTCCGCGGATCGAAAAACTGTTTTTT. Protein product: CASSSPRIEKLFF.

The rearrangement joins TRBV30 to TRBJ2-3, with 15 bases identical to TRBD2. V shed 2 bases, J shed 6 bases, and the junction held 9 bases outside the gene matches. CDR3 length: 17 residues. From germline, CDR1 is GTSNPN and CDR2 SVGIG (reference sequence). The CDR3 DNA reads TGTGCCTGGAGTTTACCGGGACTAGCGGGGGGTAGGGATACGCAGTATTTT. Translating it yields CAWSLPGLAGGRDTQYF.

With regard to this clone: Other DNA sequences in the sample encode the same CDR3. The rearrangement uses TRBV5-1 and TRBJ2-7; no firm D call. The V end lost 0 bases, the J end lost 4 bases, and 2 bases lay between the germline ends. Germline CDR1 reads SGHRS; CDR2 reads YFSETQ. This CDR3 is built from 11 residues. CDR3 bases: TGCGCCAGCAGCTTGGCTTACGAGCAGTACTTC. It yields the protein CASSLAYEQYF.

This chain uses TRBV4-1 with TRBJ1-2; 8 bases match TRBD1. In germline, CDR1 is MGHRA, CDR2 YSYEKL. CDR3 length equals 15 residues. The junction had 9 bases not matched to a gene; V was cut back by 5 bases and J by 4 bases. The CDR3, as DNA: TGCGCCAGCAGCTTCGAGTTGGGGACAGGCTATGGCTACACCTTC. Amino acid sequence: CASSFELGTGYGYTF.

This clone has more than one count but fewer than ten. The rearrangement links TRBV5-6 to TRBJ2-7; D ambiguous. Germline loops: CDR1 SGHDT, CDR2 YYEEEE. With 2 bases removed from V and 5 bases from J, the gap between germline ends came to 5 bases. The length of the CDR3 is 11 residues. CDR3 sequence reads: CASSFNDEQYF. CDR3 bases: TGTGCCAGCAGCTTCAATGACGAGCAGTACTTC.

The V and J genes are TRBV7-2 and TRBJ2-3; 7 nucleotides agree with TRBD2. This CDR3 is 14 amino acids long. V dropped 2 bases and J dropped 3; count of bases not matched to a gene: 2. The germline V gene has CDR1 SGHTA and CDR2 FQGNSA. The CDR3 bases are TGTGCCAGCAGCTTATTCGGGGGGACAGATACGCAGTATTTT. Encoded protein: CASSLFGGTDTQYF.

This rearrangement joins TRBV28 to TRBJ1-2, with 7 bases that match TRBD1. The CDR3 has 14 residues. The V segment lost 4 bases and the J segment 4 bases; nucleotides outside the gene matches: 6. Germline CDR1 reads MDHEN; CDR2 reads SYDVKM. CDR3 in DNA: TGTGCCAGCAGTTCACAGGGGTGGAGCTATGGCTACACCTTC. Translation: CASSSQGWSYGYTF.

CDR3 nucleotides: TGTGCCAGCAGCTCAGGGGTTTCCTACGGCTACACCTTC. This encodes CASSSGVSYGYTF. This sequence joins TRBV28 and TRBJ1-2, with a weak D call TRBD1 (6 bases). V lost 6 bases to trimming and J lost 8 bases, with 16 bases between them. The V gene's germline CDR1 is MDHEN and CDR2 SYDVKM. This CDR3 has 13 amino acids.

The V call is TRBV7-9, the J call TRBJ2-2; D not certain. Germline V gene data show CDR1 as SEHNR and CDR2 as FQNEAQ (reference sequence). The CDR3 is made up of 16 amino acids. V was trimmed by 1 base and J by 0 bases, leaving 9 bases between them. The CDR3 DNA reads as TGTGCCAGCAGCTTAGGGTCAACATCGAACACCGGGGAGCTGTTTTTT. Translation: CASSLGSTSNTGELFF.

The rearrangement joins TRBV25-1 to TRBJ1-5; D possibly corresponds to TRBD1 (5 bases). The CDR3 is made up of 14 amino acids. Germline V gives CDR1 MGHDK, CDR2 SYGVNS. V lost 1 base to trimming and J lost 8 bases, with 12 bases between them. The CDR3 nucleotides are TGTGCCAGCAGTGAATCGAAGGGGCCCAAGCCCCAGCATTTT. Its translation: CASSESKGPKPQHF.

J is TRBJ1-1 and V is TRBV5-1, with 7 bases matching TRBD1. The V and J ends lost 1 base and 0 bases, in that order; junction bases with no gene match: 3. Germline V gene lookup returns CDR1 SGHRS and CDR2 YFSETQ. The CDR3 sequence is 15 residues long. The CDR3 DNA is TGCGCCAGCAGCTTGTGGACAGGCCTGAACACTGAAGCTTTCTTT. It encodes CASSLWTGLNTEAFF.

The rearrangement joins TRBV5-1 to TRBJ2-4; 7 nucleotides align to TRBD1. After removal of 4 bases from V and 2 bases from J, the junction contained 9 bases not matched to a gene. Germline V gives CDR1 SGHRS, CDR2 YFSETQ. The CDR3 extends over 16 amino acids. This CDR3 reads CASSRGTDRTKNIQYF. The DNA for the CDR3 is TGCGCCAGCAGCCGAGGGACAGACCGTACCAAAAACATTCAGTACTTC.

The rearrangement links TRBV7-6 to TRBJ2-1; 12 bases map to TRBD2. V shed 5 bases, J shed 4 bases, and the junction held 6 bases outside the gene matches. The CDR3 is 16 residues long. Looked up from germline, CDR1 is SGHVS and CDR2 is FNYEAQ. In DNA form, the CDR3 reads TGTGCCAGCAGCCCGCGGACTAGCGGGGCGTACAATGAGCAGTTCTTC. Amino acid sequence: CASSPRTSGAYNEQFF.

V is TRBV30 and J is TRBJ1-5; D not certain. V shed 0 bases and J shed 4 bases, with 10 bases lying between them. Looked up from germline, CDR1 is GTSNPN and CDR2 is SVGIG (reference sequence). CDR3 length: 14 residues. CDR3 sequence reads: CAWSVPLRNQPQHF. The CDR3 region has the DNA TGTGCCTGGAGTGTTCCACTGCGGAATCAGCCCCAGCATTTT. The whole variable domain, filled in from reference TRBV30 and TRBJ1-5, reads SQTIHQWPATLVQPVGSPLSLECTVEGTSNPNLYWYRQAAGRGLQLLFYSVGIGQISSEVPQNLSASRPQDRQFILSSKKLLLSDSGFYLCAWSVPLRNQPQHFGDGTRLSIL.

The chain recombines TRBV21-1 with TRBJ2-1; the listed D gene, TRBD2, was not tested against the DNA. TRBV21-1 is a documented pseudogene. The CDR3 is made up of 15 amino acids. CDR3 in amino acids: CASSKESGGVDEQFF. The CDR3 DNA is TGTGCCAGCAGCAAAGAAAGCGGGGGGGTCGATGAGCAGTTCTTC.

V usage is TRBV23-1 and J usage is TRBJ2-1, with D tentatively TRBD2 (6 bases). TRBV23-1 is recorded as an ORF, its role being uncertain. There are 15 residues in the CDR3. Trimming shortened V by 3 bases and J by 0 bases, and 9 bases separated the two germline ends. The CDR3 DNA follows: TGCGCCAGCAGTCAGGGGGGAAGCTCCTACAATGAGCAGTTCTTC. This codes for CASSQGGSSYNEQFF.

The rearrangement uses TRBV29-1 and TRBJ2-3; 11 bases are a match to TRBD1. CDR1 is SQVTM, CDR2 ANQGSEA, per germline. V lost 7 bases and J lost 5; bases outside the gene matches: 11. The CDR3 contains 15 residues. This chain's CDR3 is CSGKTGQGEGDTQYF. For the CDR3, the DNA is TGCAGCGGGAAGACGGGACAGGGGGAGGGAGATACGCAGTATTTT.

V gene TRBV30 combines with J gene TRBJ1-2; D remains unclear. V lost 4 bases and J lost 5, with 14 bases in between. Germline-derived CDR1 and CDR2 are GTSNPN and SVGIG (reference sequence). This CDR3 is 13 amino acids long. CDR3 sequence reads: CAWNPEFNYGYTF. CDR3 sequence (DNA): TGTGCCTGGAACCCCGAGTTCAATTATGGCTACACCTTC.